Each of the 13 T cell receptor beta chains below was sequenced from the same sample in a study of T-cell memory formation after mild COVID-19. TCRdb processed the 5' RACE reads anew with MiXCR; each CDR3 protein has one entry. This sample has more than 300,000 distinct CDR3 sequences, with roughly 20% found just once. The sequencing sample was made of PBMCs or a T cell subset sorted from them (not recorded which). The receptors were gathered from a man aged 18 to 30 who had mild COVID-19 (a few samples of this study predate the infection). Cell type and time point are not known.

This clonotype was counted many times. CDR3 sequence: CASSLGIAGTGELFF. In nucleotides, the CDR3 is TGTGCCAGCAGTTTAGGGATAGCGGGGACCGGGGAGCTGTTTTTT. V is TRBV12-3 or TRBV12-4 and J is TRBJ2-2; 8 bases line up with TRBD2. Trimming removed 1 base from V and 5 bases from J; junction bases left unmatched: 3. The CDR3 totals 15 residues.

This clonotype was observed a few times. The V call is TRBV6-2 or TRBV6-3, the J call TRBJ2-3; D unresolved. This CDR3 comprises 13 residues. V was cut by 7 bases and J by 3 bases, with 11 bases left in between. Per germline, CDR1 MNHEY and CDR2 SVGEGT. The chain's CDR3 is CASIKEGTDTQYF. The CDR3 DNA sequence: TGTGCCAGCATAAAGGAAGGTACAGATACGCAGTATTTT.

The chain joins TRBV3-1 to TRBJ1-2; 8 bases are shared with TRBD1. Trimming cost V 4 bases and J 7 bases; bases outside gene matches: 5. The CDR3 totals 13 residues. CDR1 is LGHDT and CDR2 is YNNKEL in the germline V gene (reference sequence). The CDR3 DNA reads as TGTGCCAGCAGCCCCGCCCAGGGGGCTGGCTACACCTTC. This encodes CASSPAQGAGYTF.

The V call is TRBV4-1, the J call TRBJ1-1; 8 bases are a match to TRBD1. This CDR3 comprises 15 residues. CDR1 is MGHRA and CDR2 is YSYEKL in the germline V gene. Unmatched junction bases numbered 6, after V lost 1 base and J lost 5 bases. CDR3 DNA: TGCGCCAGCAGCCAAGGCCCGGACAGGGTGACTGAAGCTTTCTTT. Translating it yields CASSQGPDRVTEAFF.

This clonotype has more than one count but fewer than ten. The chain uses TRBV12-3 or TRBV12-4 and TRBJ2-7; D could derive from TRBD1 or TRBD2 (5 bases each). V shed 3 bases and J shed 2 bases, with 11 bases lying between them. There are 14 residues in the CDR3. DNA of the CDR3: TGTGCCAGCAGTTTGGGGGATTCCGCCTACGAGCAGTACGTC. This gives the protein CASSLGDSAYEQYV.

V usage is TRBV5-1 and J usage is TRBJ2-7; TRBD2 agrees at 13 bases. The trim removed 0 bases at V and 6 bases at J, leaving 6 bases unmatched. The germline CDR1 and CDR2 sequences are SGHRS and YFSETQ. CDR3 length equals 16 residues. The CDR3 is CASSLGGLAGAGEQYF. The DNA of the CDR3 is TGCGCCAGCAGCTTGGGAGGACTAGCGGGGGCTGGCGAGCAGTACTTC.

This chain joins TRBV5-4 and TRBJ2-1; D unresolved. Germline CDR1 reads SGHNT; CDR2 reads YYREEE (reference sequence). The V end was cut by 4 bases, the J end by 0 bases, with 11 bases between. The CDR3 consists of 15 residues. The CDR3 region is CASSPTWSSYNEQFF. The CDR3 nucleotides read TGTGCCAGCAGCCCAACGTGGAGCTCCTACAATGAGCAGTTCTTC.

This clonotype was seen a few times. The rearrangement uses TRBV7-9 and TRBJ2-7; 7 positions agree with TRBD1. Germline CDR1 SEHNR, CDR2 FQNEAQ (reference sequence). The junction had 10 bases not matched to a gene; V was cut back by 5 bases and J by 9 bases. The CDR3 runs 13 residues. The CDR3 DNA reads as TGTGCCAGCAGCGGGACAGCCACCACCTCGCAGTACTTC. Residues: CASSGTATTSQYF.

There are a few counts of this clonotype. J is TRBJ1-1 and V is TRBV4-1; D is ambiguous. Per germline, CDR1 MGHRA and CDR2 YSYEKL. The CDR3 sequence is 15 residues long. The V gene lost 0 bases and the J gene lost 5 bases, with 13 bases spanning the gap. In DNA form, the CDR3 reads TGCGCCAGCAGCCAAGATCTCCCGGGGAGGACTGAAGCTTTCTTT. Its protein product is CASSQDLPGRTEAFF.

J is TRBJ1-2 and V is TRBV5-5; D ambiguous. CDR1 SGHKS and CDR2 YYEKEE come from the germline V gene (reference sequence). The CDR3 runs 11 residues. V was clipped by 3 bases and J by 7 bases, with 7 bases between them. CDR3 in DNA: TGTGCCAGCAGCTCCTCCCTTGGCTACACCTTC. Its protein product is CASSSSLGYTF.

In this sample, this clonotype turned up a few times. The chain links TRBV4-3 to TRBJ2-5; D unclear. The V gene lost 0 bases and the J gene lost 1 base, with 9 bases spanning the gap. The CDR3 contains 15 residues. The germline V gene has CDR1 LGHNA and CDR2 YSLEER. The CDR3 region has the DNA TGCGCCAGCAGCCAAGATCGGACCCCCCAAGAGACCCAGTACTTC. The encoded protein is CASSQDRTPQETQYF.

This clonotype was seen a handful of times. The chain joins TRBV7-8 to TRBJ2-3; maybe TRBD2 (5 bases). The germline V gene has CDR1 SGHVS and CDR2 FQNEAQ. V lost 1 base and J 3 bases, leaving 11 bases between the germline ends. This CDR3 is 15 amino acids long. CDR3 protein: CASSLGVRRTDTQYF. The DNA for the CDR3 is TGTGCCAGCAGCTTAGGGGTCAGGAGGACAGATACGCAGTATTTT.

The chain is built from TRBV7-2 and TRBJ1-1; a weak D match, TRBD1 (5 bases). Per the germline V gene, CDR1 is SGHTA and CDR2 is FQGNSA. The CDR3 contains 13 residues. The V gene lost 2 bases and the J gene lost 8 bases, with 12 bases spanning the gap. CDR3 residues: CASSLTPRTEAFF. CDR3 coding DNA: TGTGCCAGCAGCTTAACTCCCCGGACAGAAGCTTTCTTT. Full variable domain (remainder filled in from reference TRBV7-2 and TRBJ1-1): GAGVSQSPSNKVTEKGKDVELRCDPISGHTALYWYRQSLGQGLEFLIYFQGNSAPDKSGLPSDRFSAERTGGSVSTLTIQRTQQEDSAVYLCASSLTPRTEAFFGQGTRLTVV.